These T cell receptor beta chains were read from a single sample in a study of cytomegalovirus exposure and HLA in healthy donors. Sequencing used immunoSEQ multiplex PCR; TCRdb keeps in-frame clones, though not all of them. Found here are some 41,000 clones; the top ten clones hold 3% to 4.5%. Sequencing used PBMCs. The source of these receptors is a male donor in good health and CMV-seronegative. Each CDR3 is given with its conserved first and last residue. The order of the fields is V gene, CDR3 length, J gene, D gene, CDR3 DNA, CDR3 protein. The D gene is left open where the match is weak.

TRBV19	15	TRBJ1-5	TRBD1	TGTGCCAGTAGCCCGGACAGGGGGGTCAATCAGCCCCAGCATTTT	CASSPDRGVNQPQHF
TRBV19	12	TRBJ1-2	-	TGTGCCAGTAGTAGTAGGGGGTATGGCTACACCTTC	CASSSRGYGYTF
TRBV5-1	14	TRBJ2-2	-	TGCGCCAGCAGCTTGGGACAGAACACCGGGGAGCTGTTTTTT	CASSLGQNTGELFF
TRBV5-1	16	TRBJ2-5	-	TGCGCCAGCACCGCGAACCCACTCTCGAGACAAGAGACCCAGTACTTC	CASTANPLSRQETQYF
TRBV2	14	TRBJ2-4	-	TGTGCCAGCAGTAACAGGGAGCTGGGGGACATTCAGTACTTC	CASSNRELGDIQYF
TRBV18	13	TRBJ2-5	-	TGTGCCAGCTCACCGGACTGGCAAGAGACCCAGTACTTC	CASSPDWQETQYF
TRBV19	12	TRBJ1-2	-	TGTGCCAGTAGTATGACGGGTTATGGCTACACCTTC	CASSMTGYGYTF
TRBV14	16	TRBJ1-1	-	TGTGCCAGCAGCCAAGAGGTCCGGGGTAGGAACACTGAAGCTTTCTTT	CASSQEVRGRNTEAFF
TRBV5-6	16	TRBJ2-7	-	TGTGCCAGCAGCTTAATACAGGGAAGTAACGACTACGAGCAGTACTTC	CASSLIQGSNDYEQYF
TRBV5-1	13	TRBJ1-4	-	TGCGCCAGCAGCCCCTCAAACCGGGAAAAACTGTTTTTT	CASSPSNREKLFF
TRBV2	17	TRBJ2-1	TRBD2	TGTGCCAGCAGTGCGGGGGGGGGCACTTCTATTTACAATGAGCAGTTCTTC	CASSAGGGTSIYNEQFF
TRBV9	16	TRBJ2-3	-	TGTGCCAGCAGCGTAGATTACAGGGAGAGTACAGATACGCAGTATTTT	CASSVDYRESTDTQYF
TRBV7-6	14	TRBJ2-7	-	TGTGCCAGCAGCGCGTCGCAGGGACTCTACGAGCAGTACTTC	CASSASQGLYEQYF
TRBV6-5	16	TRBJ1-2	-	TGTGCCAGCAGTTACTTTCGATCCCGGGTAGCAAGTGGCTACACCTTC	CASSYFRSRVASGYTF
TRBV6-1	15	TRBJ2-3	TRBD2	TGTGCCAGCAGGGCTAGCGGCGGGATGGCAGATACGCAGTATTTT	CASRASGGMADTQYF
TRBV30	13	TRBJ1-2	TRBD1	TGTGCCTGGAGTACCTCGACAGGGTATGGCTACACCTTC	CAWSTSTGYGYTF
TRBV5-1	18	TRBJ2-6	TRBD1	TGCGCCAGCAGCTTGGATCCAGGGGGAGTAGCTGGGGCCAACGTCCTGACTTTC	CASSLDPGGVAGANVLTF